This TCR beta chain was sequenced in a study of blood T cell repertoires in COVID-19. The sample holds one count of this clone. The CDR3 totals 15 residues. The germline CDR1 and CDR2 sequences are SGDLS and YYNGEE. The J segment lost 0 bases and the V segment lost 1 base, leaving 2 bases of the junction unmatched. Produced via immunoSEQ multiplex PCR; TCRdb's table is partial and in-frame only. Among about 210,000 clones listed, around 90% were seen once. Sequenced input: PBMCs or T cells enriched from blood (not recorded which). This receptor was obtained from a man aged 25-45 years in a cohort exposed to, infected with or recovered from COVID-19 (not recorded which). This chain uses TRBV9 with TRBJ2-3; TRBD2 agrees at 7 bases. This CDR3 is CASSVFSGSTDTQYF. The CDR3 bases are TGTGCCAGCAGCGTATTTAGCGGGAGCACAGATACGCAGTATTTT.